This TCR beta chain is from a study of blood T cell dynamics during melanoma immunotherapy. Across the study: Standard first-line treatment here was pembrolizumab or nivolumab plus ipilimumab in metastatic melanoma.

The time point denotes: pre-treatment baseline. The assay was immunoSEQ multiplex PCR, and TCRdb's table has in-frame clones only and misses some. The sample holds roughly 6,900 clones, around 80% seen once. Points on this clone: Its cognate antigen is unknown.

Study findings and constraints: Unlike progressors, later disease-control patients had W3 repertoires gaining clonality or diversity.

The clonotype originates from a human donor with melanoma. The sequences come from blood, collected from a patient treated with checkpoint blockade.

The CDR3 loop is CAIRPQGIRCEQYF. Written as DNA, the CDR3 is TGTGCCATCAGGCCACAGGGAATAAGATGCGAGCAGTACTTC. J is TRBJ2-7 and V is TRBV10-3; D may be TRBD1 (6 bases). The ends were cut back, 6 bases at V and 6 bases at J, with 18 bases in the middle. The CDR3 covers 14 residues. Germline CDR1 is ENHRY and CDR2 is SYGVKD.